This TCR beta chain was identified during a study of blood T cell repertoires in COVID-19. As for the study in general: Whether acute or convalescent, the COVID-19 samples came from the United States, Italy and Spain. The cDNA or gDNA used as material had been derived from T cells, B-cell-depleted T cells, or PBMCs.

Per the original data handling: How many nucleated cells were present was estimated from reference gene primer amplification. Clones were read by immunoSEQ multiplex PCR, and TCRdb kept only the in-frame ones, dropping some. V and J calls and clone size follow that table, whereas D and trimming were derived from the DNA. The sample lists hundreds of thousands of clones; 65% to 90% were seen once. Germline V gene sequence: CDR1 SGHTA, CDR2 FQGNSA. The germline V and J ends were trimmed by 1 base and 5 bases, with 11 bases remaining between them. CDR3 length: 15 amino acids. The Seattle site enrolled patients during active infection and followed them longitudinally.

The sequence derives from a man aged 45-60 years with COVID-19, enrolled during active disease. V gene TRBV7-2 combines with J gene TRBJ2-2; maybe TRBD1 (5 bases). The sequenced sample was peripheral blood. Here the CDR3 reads CASSLGRAFTGELFF. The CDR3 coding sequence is TGTGCCAGCAGCTTAGGCAGGGCTTTTACCGGGGAGCTGTTTTTT.